The clone carrying this T cell receptor (beta chain) turned up a few times. Its antigen is currently unknown. This specimen belongs to a study of T cell repertoires in cytomegalovirus infection. Study-level background: Peptides in the study included HLA-C-restricted and HLA-B-restricted CMV epitopes. Study results and caveats: Adding up the frequency of public TCR beta families identified people who carried CMV plus the relevant HLA.

The CDR3 has 17 residues. Per germline, CDR1 SNHLY and CDR2 FYNNEI. The trim removed 2 bases at V and 5 bases at J, leaving 9 bases unmatched. Each CDR3 protein is one row after TCRdb ran MiXCR on the reads. The profile shows some 590,000 distinct CDR3 sequences, 40% of them singletons. This chain connects TRBV2 to TRBJ2-1; 10 positions match TRBD2. The source of this sequence is a human donor in good health (CMV status not recorded). Some clones in this sample may be carry-over from other donors' samples. The sample was cultured PBMCs, taken from culture after CMV antigen stimulation. CDR3 sequence reads: CASSEQFFGLADNEQFF. CDR3 DNA: TGTGCCAGCAGTGAACAGTTTTTCGGACTAGCGGACAATGAGCAGTTCTTC.